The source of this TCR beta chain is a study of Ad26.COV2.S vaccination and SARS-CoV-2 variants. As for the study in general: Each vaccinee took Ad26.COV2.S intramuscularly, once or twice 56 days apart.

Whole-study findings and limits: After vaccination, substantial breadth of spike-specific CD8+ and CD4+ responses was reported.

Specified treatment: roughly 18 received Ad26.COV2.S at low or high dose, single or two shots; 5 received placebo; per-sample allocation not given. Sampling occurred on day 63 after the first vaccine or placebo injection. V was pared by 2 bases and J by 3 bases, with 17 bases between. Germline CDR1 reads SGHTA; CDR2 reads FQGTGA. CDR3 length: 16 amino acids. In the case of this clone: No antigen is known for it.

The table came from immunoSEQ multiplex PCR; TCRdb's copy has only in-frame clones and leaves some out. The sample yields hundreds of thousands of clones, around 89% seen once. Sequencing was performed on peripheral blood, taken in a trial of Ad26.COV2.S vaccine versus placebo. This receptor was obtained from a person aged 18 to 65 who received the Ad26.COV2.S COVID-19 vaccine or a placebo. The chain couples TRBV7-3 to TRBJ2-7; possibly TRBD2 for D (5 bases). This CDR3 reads CASSLEGPPNNYEQYF. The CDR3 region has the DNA TGTGCCAGCAGCTTAGAGGGTCCCCCAAATAACTACGAGCAGTACTTC. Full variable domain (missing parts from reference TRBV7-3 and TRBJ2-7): GAGVSQTPSNKVTEKGKYVELRCDPISGHTALYWYRQSLGQGPEFLIYFQGTGAADDSGLPNDRFFAVRPEGSVSTLKIQRTERGDSAVYLCASSLEGPPNNYEQYFGPGTRLTVT.